The 2 T cell receptor beta chains listed next were all sequenced from one sample in a study of blood T cell repertoires in COVID-19. Only in-frame clones appear in the TCRdb table, and some are missing; sequencing was by immunoSEQ multiplex PCR. The table shows around 100,000 clones, with about nine tenths occurring only once. The specimen sequenced was peripheral blood. All receptors derive from a man aged 45-65 years with acute or convalescent COVID-19.

V usage is TRBV19 and J usage is TRBJ2-5; D not resolved. This CDR3 is built from 16 residues. V was pared by 2 bases and J by 1 base, with 14 bases between. Germline loops: CDR1 LNHDA, CDR2 SQIVND (reference sequence). The CDR3 coding sequence is TGTGCCAGTAGTATAAGGTCGGCAGGCCGCCAAGAGACCCAGTACTTC. Protein: CASSIRSAGRQETQYF.

The V call is TRBV27, the J call TRBJ2-2; 9 nucleotides align to TRBD1. CDR1 MNHEY and CDR2 SMNVEV come from the germline V gene (reference sequence). Trimming took 8 bases from V and 7 from J; bases not matched to a gene: 8. The CDR3 contains 14 residues. CDR3 bases: TGTGCCAGCCTTAGACAGGGGGGGGACGGGGAGCTGTTTTTT. As protein: CASLRQGGDGELFF.